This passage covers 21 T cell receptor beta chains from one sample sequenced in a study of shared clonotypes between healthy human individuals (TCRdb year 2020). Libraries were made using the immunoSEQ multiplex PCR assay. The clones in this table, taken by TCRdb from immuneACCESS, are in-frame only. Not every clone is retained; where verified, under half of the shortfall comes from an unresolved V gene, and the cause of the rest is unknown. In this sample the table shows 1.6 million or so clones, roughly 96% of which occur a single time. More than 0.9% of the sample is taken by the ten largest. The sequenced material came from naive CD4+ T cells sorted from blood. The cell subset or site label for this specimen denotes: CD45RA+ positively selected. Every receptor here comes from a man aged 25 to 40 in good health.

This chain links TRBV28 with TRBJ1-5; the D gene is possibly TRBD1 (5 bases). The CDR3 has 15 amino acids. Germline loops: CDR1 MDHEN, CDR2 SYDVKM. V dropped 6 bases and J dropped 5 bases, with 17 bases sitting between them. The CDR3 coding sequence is TGTGCCAGCAGCCGACAGCAGATTTTCGATCAGCCCCAGCATTTT. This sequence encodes CASSRQQIFDQPQHF.

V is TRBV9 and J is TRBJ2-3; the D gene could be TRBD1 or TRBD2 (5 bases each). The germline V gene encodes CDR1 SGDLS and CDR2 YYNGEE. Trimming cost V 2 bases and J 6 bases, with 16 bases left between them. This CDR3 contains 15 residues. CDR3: CASSVAGTALDTQYF. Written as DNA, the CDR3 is TGTGCCAGCAGCGTGGCAGGGACGGCCCTGGATACGCAGTATTTT.

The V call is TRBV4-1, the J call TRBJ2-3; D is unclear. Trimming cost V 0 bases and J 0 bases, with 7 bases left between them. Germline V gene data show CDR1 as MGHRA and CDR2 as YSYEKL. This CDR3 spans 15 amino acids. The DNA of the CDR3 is TGCGCCAGCAGCCAAGACGCAACGAGCACAGATACGCAGTATTTT. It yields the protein CASSQDATSTDTQYF.

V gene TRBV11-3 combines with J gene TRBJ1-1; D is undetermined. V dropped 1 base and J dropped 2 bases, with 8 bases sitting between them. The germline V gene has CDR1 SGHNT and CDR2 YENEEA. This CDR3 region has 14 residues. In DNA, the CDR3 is TGTGCCAGCAGCTTAGTCGCGGGTAACACTGAAGCTTTCTTT. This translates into CASSLVAGNTEAFF.

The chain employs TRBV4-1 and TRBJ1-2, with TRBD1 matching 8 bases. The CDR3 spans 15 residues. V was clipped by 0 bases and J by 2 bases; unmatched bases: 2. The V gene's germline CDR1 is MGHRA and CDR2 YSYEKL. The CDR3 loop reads CASSQETGANYGYTF. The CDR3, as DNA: TGCGCCAGCAGCCAAGAGACAGGGGCGAACTATGGCTACACCTTC.

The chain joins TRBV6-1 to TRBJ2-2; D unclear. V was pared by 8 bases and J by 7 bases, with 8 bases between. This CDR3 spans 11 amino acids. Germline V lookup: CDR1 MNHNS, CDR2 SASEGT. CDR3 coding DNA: TGTGCCAGCCGACGTAGCGGGGAGCTGTTTTTT. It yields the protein CASRRSGELFF.

CDR3 DNA: TGTGCCAGCAGGGCACTGAACTATGGCTACACCTTC. Protein: CASRALNYGYTF. This chain connects TRBV6-6 to TRBJ1-2; D remains unclear. V was shortened by 6 bases and J by 2 bases, with 7 bases between the two germline ends. This CDR3 region has 12 residues. Germline assignment: CDR1 MNHNY and CDR2 SVGAGI (reference sequence).

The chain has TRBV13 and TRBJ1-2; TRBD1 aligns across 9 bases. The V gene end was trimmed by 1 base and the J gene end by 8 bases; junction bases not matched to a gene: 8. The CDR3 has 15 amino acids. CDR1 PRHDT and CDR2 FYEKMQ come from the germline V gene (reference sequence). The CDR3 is CASSLAGDRAGGYTF. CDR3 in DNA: TGTGCCAGCAGCTTAGCTGGGGACAGGGCGGGAGGCTACACCTTC.

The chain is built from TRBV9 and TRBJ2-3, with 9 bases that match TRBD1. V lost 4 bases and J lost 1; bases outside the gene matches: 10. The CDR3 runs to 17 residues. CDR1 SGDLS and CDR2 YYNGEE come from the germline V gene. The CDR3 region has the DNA TGTGCCAGCAGCATCTCTCCCAGGACAGGGGGCACAGATACGCAGTATTTT. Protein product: CASSISPRTGGTDTQYF.

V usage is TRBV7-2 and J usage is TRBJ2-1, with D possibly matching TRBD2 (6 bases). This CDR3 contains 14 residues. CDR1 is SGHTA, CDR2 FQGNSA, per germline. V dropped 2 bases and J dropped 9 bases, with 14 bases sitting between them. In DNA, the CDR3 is TGTGCCAGCAGCTTAAGGCCTAGTAGCGGTGAGCAGTTCTTC. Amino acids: CASSLRPSSGEQFF.

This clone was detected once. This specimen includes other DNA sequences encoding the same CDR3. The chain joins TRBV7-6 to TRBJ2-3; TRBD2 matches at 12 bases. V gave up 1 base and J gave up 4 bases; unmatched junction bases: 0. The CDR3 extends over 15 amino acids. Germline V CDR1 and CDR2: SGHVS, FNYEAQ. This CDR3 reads CASSLGLAGADTQYF. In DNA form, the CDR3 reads TGTGCCAGCAGCTTAGGACTAGCGGGAGCAGATACGCAGTATTTT.

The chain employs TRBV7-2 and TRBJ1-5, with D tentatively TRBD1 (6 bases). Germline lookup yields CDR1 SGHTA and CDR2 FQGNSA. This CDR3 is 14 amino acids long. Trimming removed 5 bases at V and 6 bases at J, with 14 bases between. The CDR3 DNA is TGTGCCAGCAGCAATCAACAGGGTGCTCAGCCCCAGCATTTT. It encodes CASSNQQGAQPQHF.

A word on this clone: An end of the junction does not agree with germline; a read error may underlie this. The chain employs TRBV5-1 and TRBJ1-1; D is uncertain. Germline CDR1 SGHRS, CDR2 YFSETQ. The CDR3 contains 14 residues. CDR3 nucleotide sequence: TGCGCCAGCAGCTTGGAGTTTGGGTACACTGAAGCTCTCTTT. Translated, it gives CASSLEFGYTEALF.

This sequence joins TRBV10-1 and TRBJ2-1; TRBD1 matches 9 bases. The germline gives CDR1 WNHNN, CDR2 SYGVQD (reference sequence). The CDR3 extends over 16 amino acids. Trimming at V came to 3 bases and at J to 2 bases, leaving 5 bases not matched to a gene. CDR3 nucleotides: TGCGCCAGCAGTGATGGGACAGGGTGGACCTACAATGAGCAGTTCTTC. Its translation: CASSDGTGWTYNEQFF.

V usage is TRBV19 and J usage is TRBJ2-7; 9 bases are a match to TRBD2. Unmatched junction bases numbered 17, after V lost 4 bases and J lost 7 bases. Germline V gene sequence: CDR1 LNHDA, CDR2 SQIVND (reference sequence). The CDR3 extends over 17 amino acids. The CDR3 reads CASSTSSLGGRAGEQYF. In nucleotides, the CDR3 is TGTGCCAGTAGTACCTCGTCCTTGGGCGGGAGGGCCGGGGAGCAGTACTTC.

Here the CDR3 DNA reads TGCAGCGTGCTTACTTCTACGCAGTATTTT. As protein: CSVLTSTQYF. The V gene is TRBV29-1, the J gene TRBJ2-3; no firm D call. Trimming pared 6 bases from V and 8 bases from J, leaving 9 bases between. CDR3 length: 10 residues. CDR1 is SQVTM, CDR2 ANQGSEA, per germline.

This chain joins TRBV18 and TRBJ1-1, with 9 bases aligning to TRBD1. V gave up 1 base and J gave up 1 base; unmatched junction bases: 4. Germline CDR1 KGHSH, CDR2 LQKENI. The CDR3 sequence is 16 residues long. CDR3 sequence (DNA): TGTGCCAGCTCACCACGCGGGGACAGGGCGAACACTGAAGCTTTCTTT. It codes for CASSPRGDRANTEAFF.

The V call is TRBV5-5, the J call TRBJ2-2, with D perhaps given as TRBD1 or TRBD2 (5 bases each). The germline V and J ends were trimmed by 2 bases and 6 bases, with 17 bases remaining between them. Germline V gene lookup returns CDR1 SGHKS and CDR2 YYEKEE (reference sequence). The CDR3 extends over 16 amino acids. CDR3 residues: CASSFRPVSGPGELFF. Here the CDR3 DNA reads TGTGCCAGCAGCTTCCGCCCCGTGTCGGGGCCCGGGGAGCTGTTTTTT.

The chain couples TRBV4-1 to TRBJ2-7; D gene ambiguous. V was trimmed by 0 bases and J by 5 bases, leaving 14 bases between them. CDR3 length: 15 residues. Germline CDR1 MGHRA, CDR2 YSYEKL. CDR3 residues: CASSQEVFVVHEQYF. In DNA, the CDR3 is TGCGCCAGCAGCCAAGAGGTTTTCGTGGTCCACGAGCAGTACTTC.

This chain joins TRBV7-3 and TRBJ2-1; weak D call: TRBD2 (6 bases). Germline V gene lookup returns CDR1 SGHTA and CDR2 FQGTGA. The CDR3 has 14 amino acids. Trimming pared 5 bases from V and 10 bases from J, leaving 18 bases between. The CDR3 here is CASSPPGLPWEQFF. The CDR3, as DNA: TGTGCCAGCAGCCCCCCGGGACTCCCGTGGGAGCAGTTCTTC.

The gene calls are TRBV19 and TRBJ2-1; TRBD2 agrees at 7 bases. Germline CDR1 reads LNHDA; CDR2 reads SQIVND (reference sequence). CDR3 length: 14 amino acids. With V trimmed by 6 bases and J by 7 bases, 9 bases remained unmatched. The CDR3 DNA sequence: TGTGCCAGTAGCAAAGGACTAGAGCAAAATGAGCAGTTCTTC. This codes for CASSKGLEQNEQFF.